This T cell receptor beta chain was found in a study of cytomegalovirus exposure and HLA in healthy donors. Study-wide context: It was reported in a later analysis that the approximately 110 validation repertoires used the same platform as the approximately 620 first-cohort repertoires.

Study-level points and caveats: Rarity held for most TCR sequences, but there were some public TCRs that occurred in many donors. There were a few CMV-associated chains whose specificity for CMV antigens was confirmed in vitro.

In regard to this clone: What it recognizes is unknown.

Produced via immunoSEQ multiplex PCR; TCRdb's table is partial and in-frame only. The table shows approximately 90,000 clones, with under 95% occurring only once. Germline V gene data show CDR1 as MGHDK and CDR2 as SYGVNS. V was shortened by 3 bases and J by 2 bases, with 16 bases between the two germline ends. This CDR3 region has 17 residues. Source material: PBMCs. The clonotype comes from a woman in her 30s in good health and CMV-seropositive. The V gene is TRBV25-1, the J gene TRBJ2-2, with TRBD1 as a possible D gene (5 bases). CDR3 in amino acids: CASSEVWLTENTGELFF. The CDR3 DNA follows: TGTGCCAGCAGTGAGGTGTGGCTGACAGAAAACACCGGGGAGCTGTTTTTT.